These 17 T cell receptor beta chains share one sample of origin, sequenced in a study of blood T cell repertoires in COVID-19. Profiling relied on immunoSEQ multiplex PCR, and the TCRdb table lists in-frame clones only, not all of them. The profile shows about 240,000 clones, 75% to 85% of them singletons. Sequences were obtained from peripheral blood. These receptors all come from a woman aged 60-75 years with active or convalescent COVID-19.

The chain combines TRBV18 with TRBJ1-6, with 8 bases fitting TRBD1. The V gene's germline CDR1 is KGHSH and CDR2 LQKENI. The CDR3 totals 16 residues. V lost 1 base, J lost 8 bases, and 7 bases stayed unmatched. CDR3 nucleotides: TGTGCCAGCTCACCACGGGCAGGGGGCGGAGATTCACCCCTCCACTTT. As protein: CASSPRAGGGDSPLHF.

The chain couples TRBV6-5 to TRBJ1-2; the match to TRBD1 covers 12 bases. Germline CDR1 and CDR2: MNHEY and SVGAGI. V shed 6 bases, J shed 5 bases, and the junction held 7 bases outside the gene matches. The CDR3 loop spans 15 amino acids. The CDR3 DNA follows: TGTGCCAGCAGCAGTGGGACAGGGGGCGGGTATGGCTACACCTTC. Its protein product is CASSSGTGGGYGYTF.

The chain uses TRBV6-2 or TRBV6-3 and TRBJ1-1; a possible D gene is TRBD1 (5 bases). Per the germline V gene, CDR1 is MNHEY and CDR2 is SVGEGT. CDR3 length: 14 residues. The V end lost 2 bases, the J end lost 3 bases, and 10 bases lay between the germline ends. CDR3 DNA sequence: TGTGCCAGCAGTTACCGGGGGGGGGACACTGAAGCTTTCTTT. This codes for CASSYRGGDTEAFF.

The V call is TRBV7-9, the J call TRBJ1-1, with D perhaps TRBD1 (5 bases). The CDR3 runs to 13 residues. Per the germline V gene, CDR1 is SEHNR and CDR2 is FQNEAQ (reference sequence). V was clipped by 2 bases and J by 3 bases, with 7 bases between them. CDR3 protein: CASSLWGDTEAFF. CDR3 coding DNA: TGTGCCAGCAGCTTATGGGGGGACACTGAAGCTTTCTTT.

The chain employs TRBV7-9 and TRBJ1-2, with D unresolved. Germline V gene data show CDR1 as SEHNR and CDR2 as FQNEAQ (reference sequence). The CDR3 extends over 13 amino acids. V was clipped by 1 base and J by 6 bases, with 9 bases between them. The CDR3 region is CASSLGAGNGYTF. CDR3 nucleotides: TGTGCCAGCAGCTTAGGTGCAGGCAATGGCTACACCTTC.

This clone was recorded once. The chain uses TRBV5-1 and TRBJ2-7; TRBD1 is a possible D gene (7 bases). The CDR3 is 14 residues long. The V and J ends lost 4 bases and 0 bases respectively, with 11 bases between them. Germline values: CDR1 SGHRS, CDR2 YFSETQ. The CDR3, as DNA: TGCGCCAGCAGCCCGGGGGACAGCTCCTACGAGCAGTACTTC. It specifies CASSPGDSSYEQYF.

The chain couples TRBV2 to TRBJ2-3, with D possibly TRBD2 on 5 matching bases. The CDR3 runs 14 residues. Germline CDR1 SNHLY, CDR2 FYNNEI. Trimming took 9 bases from V and 6 from J, leaving 19 bases between them. The CDR3 is CARTTTPEADTQYF. Written as DNA, the CDR3 is TGTGCCAGGACGACTACCCCGGAGGCGGATACGCAGTATTTT. The variable domain in full, with the rest retrieved from reference TRBV2 and TRBJ2-3, is EPEVTQTPSHQVTQMGQEVILRCVPISNHLYFYWYRQILGQKVEFLVSFYNNEISEKSEIFDDQFSVERPDGSNFTLKIRSTKLEDSAMYFCARTTTPEADTQYFGPGTRLTVL.

This sequence joins TRBV7-2 and TRBJ1-2; the match to TRBD1 covers 7 bases. V was pared by 2 bases and J by 4 bases, with 4 bases of the junction left unmatched. The CDR3 extends over 14 amino acids. The germline V gene has CDR1 SGHTA and CDR2 FQGNSA. Here the CDR3 DNA reads TGTGCCAGCAGCTTACCACAGGGGCTCTATGGCTACACCTTC. Encoded protein: CASSLPQGLYGYTF.

The chain recombines TRBV5-4 with TRBJ2-1, with TRBD2 identical over 8 bases. With V trimmed by 0 bases and J by 7 bases, 9 bases remained unmatched. CDR3 size: 16 residues. CDR1 and CDR2 (germline): SGHNT, YYREEE (reference sequence). DNA of the CDR3: TGTGCCAGCAGCTTGGACGGACTAGCTAGTCCAAATGAGCAGTTCTTC. The encoded protein is CASSLDGLASPNEQFF.

The rearrangement joins TRBV19 to TRBJ1-5; 7 bases are shared with TRBD1. The CDR3 is 14 residues long. V was clipped by 5 bases and J by 7 bases; unmatched bases: 8. CDR1 and CDR2 from the germline V gene are LNHDA and SQIVND (reference sequence). CDR3 residues: CASSPLTGTQPQHF. The CDR3 bases are TGTGCCAGTAGTCCCCTGACAGGGACACAGCCCCAGCATTTT. Full variable domain (outside the CDR3, taken from reference TRBV19 and TRBJ1-5): DGGITQSPKYLFRKEGQNVTLSCEQNLNHDAMYWYRQDPGQGLRLIYYSQIVNDFQKGDIAEGYSVSREKKESFPLTVTSAQKNPTAFYLCASSPLTGTQPQHFGDGTRLSIL.

This clone appeared a single time. V and J are TRBV5-1 and TRBJ2-3; D may be TRBD1 (5 bases). Trimming took off 1 base at V and 3 bases at J, with 12 bases between the two ends. The CDR3 is 15 amino acids. Germline loops: CDR1 SGHRS, CDR2 YFSETQ. CDR3 amino acids: CASSLTAGSTDTQYF. The CDR3 region has the DNA TGCGCCAGCAGCTTGACTGCAGGGTCTACAGATACGCAGTATTTT.

This CDR3 reads CASSGTGLPNEKLFF. The CDR3 DNA sequence: TGCGCCAGCAGCGGAACAGGGCTACCTAATGAAAAACTGTTTTTT. This rearrangement joins TRBV5-1 to TRBJ1-4, with D perhaps TRBD1 (6 bases). CDR1 is SGHRS and CDR2 is YFSETQ in the germline V gene. The CDR3 covers 15 residues. Between the trimmed V and J ends, which lost 4 bases and 3 bases, there was a span of 13 bases.

The rearrangement links TRBV5-6 to TRBJ2-7; 7 bases match TRBD2. J gave up 4 bases and V 2 bases, and 9 bases lay outside the gene matches. The length of the CDR3 is 15 residues. Germline V lookup: CDR1 SGHDT, CDR2 YYEEEE. CDR3 protein: CASSLYRGGVYEQYF. The CDR3 DNA is TGTGCCAGCAGCTTATACCGTGGGGGGGTTTACGAGCAGTACTTC. Full variable domain (rest looked up from reference TRBV5-6 and TRBJ2-7): DAGVTQSPTHLIKTRGQQVTLRCSPKSGHDTVSWYQQALGQGPQFIFQYYEEEERQRGNFPDRFSGHQFPNYSSELNVNALLLGDSALYLCASSLYRGGVYEQYFGPGTRLTVT.

This clone was recorded a few times. The gene calls are TRBV4-1 and TRBJ1-2, with 7 bases lining up with TRBD1. V gave up 5 bases and J gave up 5 bases; unmatched junction bases: 5. The CDR3 has 13 amino acids. Germline lookup yields CDR1 MGHRA and CDR2 YSYEKL. DNA for the CDR3: TGCGCCAGCAGCAACCCGGGACAGTATGGCTACACCTTC. Its protein is CASSNPGQYGYTF.

Concerning this clone: Other DNA sequences in the sample encode the same CDR3. The chain combines TRBV20-1 with TRBJ1-1; D is uncertain. This CDR3 is 11 amino acids long. Germline loops: CDR1 DFQATT, CDR2 SNEGSKA (reference sequence). Trimming removed 1 base at V and 7 bases at J, with 7 bases between. The CDR3 coding sequence is TGCAGTGCTAGAGGGCCTGGTGAAGCTTTCTTT. This gives the protein CSARGPGEAFF.

V is TRBV1 and J is TRBJ1-1. TRBV1 is given as a pseudogene. The CDR3 sequence is 18 residues long. Here the CDR3 DNA reads TGCACCAGCAGCCAAGATCTTGTCACGGGATGGGGGGGCACTGAAGCTTTCTTT. This gives the protein CTSSQDLVTGWGGTEAFF.

The V gene is TRBV9, the J gene TRBJ2-3; the D gene is possibly TRBD1 (5 bases). V lost 4 bases, J lost 2 bases, and 17 bases lay in between. CDR1 SGDLS and CDR2 YYNGEE come from the germline V gene. This CDR3 spans 16 amino acids. The CDR3 nucleotides read TGTGCCAGCAGCTCAATAGGGGCAGGTTTCACAGATACGCAGTATTTT. Protein sequence: CASSSIGAGFTDTQYF.